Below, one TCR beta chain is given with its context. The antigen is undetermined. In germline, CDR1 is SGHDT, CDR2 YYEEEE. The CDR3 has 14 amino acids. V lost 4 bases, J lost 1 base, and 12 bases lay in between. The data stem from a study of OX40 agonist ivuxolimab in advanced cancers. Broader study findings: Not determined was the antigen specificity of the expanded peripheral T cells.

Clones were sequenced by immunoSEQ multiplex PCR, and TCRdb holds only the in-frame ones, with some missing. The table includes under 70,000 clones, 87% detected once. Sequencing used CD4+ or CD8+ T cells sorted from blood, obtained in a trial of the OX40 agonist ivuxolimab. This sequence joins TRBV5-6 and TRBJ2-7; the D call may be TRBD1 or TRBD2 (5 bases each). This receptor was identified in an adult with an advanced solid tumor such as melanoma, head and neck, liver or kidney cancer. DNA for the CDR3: TGTGCCAGCAGCCCTCGGGACGGGTCCTACGAGCAGTACTTC. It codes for CASSPRDGSYEQYF.